These T cell receptor beta chains were read from a single sample in a study of early T cells in non-severe SARS-CoV-2 infection. One entry per CDR3 protein, called by TCRdb with MiXCR from the 5' RACE reads. This table has around 44,000 distinct CDR3 sequences, 6.5% to 9.5% appearing once. Specimen: whole blood. The receptors were gathered from an adult who was a healthcare worker with PCR-confirmed SARS-CoV-2 infection or an uninfected control (not recorded which). CDR3s include the opening cysteine and the closing phenylalanine or tryptophan. Fields, in order: CDR3 length, V gene, D gene, J gene, clone size, CDR3 DNA, CDR3 protein. D genes are given only for firm matches. Clone size, where shown, is once, few, many, or a class for clones that have expanded.

15,TRBV12-3/TRBV12-4,TRBD1,TRBJ1-6,NA,TGTGCCAGCAGTTTAGGGGACAGGGGAGGGTCACCCCTCCACTTT,CASSLGDRGGSPLHF
12,TRBV7-3,NA,TRBJ2-1,NA,TGTGCCAGCAGCTTAAAAGGCAATGAGCAGTTCTTC,CASSLKGNEQFF
15,TRBV24-1,TRBD1,TRBJ1-5,many,TGTGCCACCAGTGATACCGGGACAGGGATTCAGCCCCAGCATTTT,CATSDTGTGIQPQHF
14,TRBV18,NA,TRBJ1-6,NA,TGTGCCAGCTCACCCAGCTCCTATAATTCACCCCTCCACTTT,CASSPSSYNSPLHF
17,TRBV7-8,NA,TRBJ1-4,few,TGTGCCAGCAGCCCACTCGTTAATCCGGGTGCTAATGAAAAACTGTTTTTT,CASSPLVNPGANEKLFF
12,TRBV7-9,TRBD1,TRBJ1-2,few,TGTGCCAGCAGCACAGGGGAGTTAGGCTACACCTTC,CASSTGELGYTF
10,TRBV6-2/TRBV6-3,NA,TRBJ2-7,NA,TGTGCCAGCAGTTCGGACCGCCAGTACTTC,CASSSDRQYF
12,TRBV29-1,NA,TRBJ1-1,many,TGCAGCGTGGGCCACCTGAACACTGAAGCTTTCTTT,CSVGHLNTEAFF
12,TRBV28,NA,TRBJ1-5,many,TGTGCCAGCAAGGAAGAGGGGAGGACCCAGCATTTT,CASKEEGRTQHF
14,TRBV6-5,NA,TRBJ1-2,few,TGTGCCAGCAGGGTGGCCGGGCCTGGCTATGGCTACACCTTC,CASRVAGPGYGYTF
12,TRBV10-2,NA,TRBJ2-3,few,TGCGCCAGCGGGAGCGCGGCAGATACGCAGTATTTT,CASGSAADTQYF
16,TRBV6-6,NA,TRBJ1-5,NA,TGTGCCAGCAGTTACTTAGGAGGGGGTAGCAATCAGCCCCAGCATTTT,CASSYLGGGSNQPQHF
15,TRBV20-1,NA,TRBJ1-1,many,TGCAGTGCCCAAGGAGGGGTTCGGGGGAACACTGAAGCTTTCTTT,CSAQGGVRGNTEAFF
17,TRBV28,TRBD1,TRBJ1-4,many,TGTGCCAGCAGCCAACAAAGCCGGGACAGTTGGCATGAAAAACTGTTTTTT,CASSQQSRDSWHEKLFF
17,TRBV7-2,NA,TRBJ2-3,NA,TGTGCCAGCACTACGGCGGGGGCTTCGTCCACTTGGGATACGCAGTATTTT,CASTTAGASSTWDTQYF
15,TRBV9,TRBD1,TRBJ1-2,many,TGTGCCAGCAGCCCCGGACAGGGGGCAAAGTATGGCTACACCTTC,CASSPGQGAKYGYTF
12,TRBV19,NA,TRBJ1-4,many,TGTGCCCGGGACGGGGATCGAGAAAAACTGTTTTTT,CARDGDREKLFF
18,TRBV4-3,NA,TRBJ1-3,many,TGCGCCAGCAGCCAAGACGCCCCGGACAGCTACTCTGGAAACACCATATATTTT,CASSQDAPDSYSGNTIYF
14,TRBV3-1,TRBD1,TRBJ1-6,many,TGTGCCAGCAGCCAGACAGGGTACAATTCACCCCTCCACTTT,CASSQTGYNSPLHF
16,TRBV18,TRBD2,TRBJ2-2,few,TGTGCCAGCTCACCACTCACTAGCGGGGCTACCGGGGAGCTGTTTTTT,CASSPLTSGATGELFF
15,TRBV28,NA,TRBJ1-6,medium-sized,TGTGCCAGCAGTTTATACCGGGACATCGGTTCACCCCTCCACTTT,CASSLYRDIGSPLHF
19,TRBV11-2,NA,TRBJ2-2,NA,TGTGCCAGCAGCGGAAGGGGACGGGACACTACTCTTGATACCGGGGAGCTGTTTTTT,CASSGRGRDTTLDTGELFF
14,TRBV18,NA,TRBJ1-2,many,TGTGCCAGCTCAACGGACAGCCGTAACTATGGCTACACCTTC,CASSTDSRNYGYTF
11,TRBV29-1,TRBD1,TRBJ1-4,many,TGCAGCGTTTACAGGGGGGAAAAACTGTTTTTT,CSVYRGEKLFF
15,TRBV27,TRBD2,TRBJ2-2,few,TGTGCCAGCAAACTAGCGGGGGGAAGCACCGGGGAGCTGTTTTTT,CASKLAGGSTGELFF
17,TRBV7-9,NA,TRBJ2-1,few,TGTGCCAGCAGCCCACTTCGGGGACAATCCTCCTACAATGAGCAGTTCTTC,CASSPLRGQSSYNEQFF
13,TRBV5-4,TRBD1,TRBJ1-1,medium-sized,TGCGCCAGCAGCTTGACAGGGGGCACTGAAGCTTTCTTT,CASSLTGGTEAFF
11,TRBV29-1,NA,TRBJ2-5,many,TGCAGCGTTGCCAGCCAAGAGACCCAGTACTTC,CSVASQETQYF
15,TRBV5-5,NA,TRBJ1-6,few,TGTGCCAGCAGCCCAAGGCAGGGAGAAAATTCACCCCTCCACTTT,CASSPRQGENSPLHF
18,TRBV3-1,NA,TRBJ1-4,many,TGTGCCAGCAGCCAAGTCGCTAGGGGCGCAGGGTCTAATGAAAAACTGTTTTTT,CASSQVARGAGSNEKLFF
14,TRBV12-3/TRBV12-4,TRBD2,TRBJ2-1,many,TGTGCCAGCAGTCCTAGCGGGGGGGCCAATGAGCAGTTCTTC,CASSPSGGANEQFF
15,TRBV7-9,NA,TRBJ1-3,many,TGTGCCAGCAGCTTAGAGGGTGGGACTGGAAACACCATATATTTT,CASSLEGGTGNTIYF
15,TRBV11-2,TRBD2,TRBJ2-1,many,TGTGCCAGCAGCTCCAAGCGGACTAGGGATAATGAGCAGTTCTTC,CASSSKRTRDNEQFF
12,TRBV5-5,NA,TRBJ2-1,NA,TGTGCCAGCAGCTTGATCCGAAATGAGCAGTTCTTC,CASSLIRNEQFF
13,TRBV5-6,NA,TRBJ2-5,NA,TGTGCCAGCAGCTTGGGGCTAGACGAGACCCAGTACTTC,CASSLGLDETQYF
15,TRBV27,TRBD1,TRBJ2-7,many,TGTGCCAGCAGTACACGTACAGGGGACGGGGACGAGCAGTACTTC,CASSTRTGDGDEQYF